This TCR beta chain was sequenced for a study of beta chain features in type 1 diabetes. The CDR3 has 16 residues. CDR1 and CDR2 from the germline V gene are LNHDA and SQIVND (reference sequence). V shed 9 bases, J shed 0 bases, and the junction held 7 bases outside the gene matches. As to this clone: Its cognate antigen is unknown.

Reverse transcribing all isolated RNA meant expressed TCRB transcripts were sequenced. Clones were sequenced by immunoSEQ multiplex PCR, and TCRdb holds only the in-frame ones, with some missing. The sample contains about 15,000 clones, around three quarters of which appear only once. General study findings and limits: Naive, central memory and regulatory TCRB repertoires appeared more similar among patients than healthy donors. In every one of the four CD4+ subsets, TCRB CDR3s were moderately but significantly shorter in Type 1 diabetes patients. cDNA sequencing could over-represent cells with high TCR expression. Type 1 diabetes patients had fewer VDJ junction insertions and more deletions.

The receptor was derived from a man aged 30 to 39 with type 1 diabetes. This chain joins TRBV19 and TRBJ2-6; 8 bases fit TRBD1. The sample comprised Tregs from blood. Here the CDR3 DNA reads TGTGCCAGCTCCGGGACAGGCCCCTCTGGGGCCAACGTCCTGACTTTC. This sequence encodes CASSGTGPSGANVLTF.